Shown below are 22 T cell receptor beta chains from a single sample sequenced in a study of T cell repertoires in cytomegalovirus infection. TCRdb re-derived calls from the reads in MiXCR, one entry per CDR3 protein. The table lists some 600,000 distinct CDR3 sequences, 20% to 25% of them singletons, with 6.5% to 10% in the top ten. Sample: CD8+ T cells from PBMCs. The receptor set was obtained from a human donor in good health (CMV status not recorded). Some clones in this sample may be carry-over from other donors' samples.

CDR3 protein: CASYDPNEAFF. In nucleotides, the CDR3 is TGTGCCAGCTACGACCCAAATGAAGCTTTCTTT. J is TRBJ1-1 and V is TRBV19; no clear D. V lost 9 bases and J 7 bases, leaving 12 bases between the germline ends. CDR1 and CDR2 from the germline V gene are LNHDA and SQIVND (reference sequence). The CDR3 sequence is 11 residues long.

The chain recombines TRBV6-5 with TRBJ2-3, with 10 bases that match TRBD2. Germline V gives CDR1 MNHEY, CDR2 SVGAGI. Losses at the gene ends were 6 bases for V and 1 base for J; bases not matched to a gene: 7. This CDR3 region has 16 residues. CDR3 sequence: CASRESGGGGTDTQYF. CDR3 sequence (DNA): TGTGCCAGCAGGGAAAGCGGGGGGGGGGGCACAGATACGCAGTATTTT.

This clonotype has ten or more counts. V and J are TRBV7-2 and TRBJ1-5; 8 positions agree with TRBD1. Germline values: CDR1 SGHTA, CDR2 FQGNSA. Trimming cost V 5 bases and J 5 bases; bases outside gene matches: 8. This CDR3 region has 15 residues. CDR3 in amino acids: CASSQTGVWDQPQHF. The CDR3 nucleotides are TGTGCCAGCAGCCAGACAGGGGTTTGGGATCAGCCCCAGCATTTT.

This clonotype was seen a few times. V and J are TRBV20-1 and TRBJ1-5, with D maybe TRBD1 (6 bases). This CDR3 has 15 amino acids. CDR1 and CDR2 (germline): DFQATT, SNEGSKA (reference sequence). The V and J ends lost 3 bases and 2 bases respectively, with 14 bases between them. The DNA for the CDR3 is TGCAGTGCTAGCCTCCACAGGGTTGGCAATCAGCCCCAGCATTTT. It translates to CSASLHRVGNQPQHF.

The V gene is TRBV6-5, the J gene TRBJ2-1; D is ambiguous. The V and J ends lost 3 bases and 4 bases respectively, with 16 bases between them. CDR1 and CDR2 (germline): MNHEY, SVGAGI. The CDR3 has 16 residues. The CDR3 sequence: CASSYMGQKSYNEQFF. The CDR3 DNA sequence: TGTGCCAGCAGTTATATGGGTCAAAAATCTTACAATGAGCAGTTCTTC.

This clonotype showed up just a few times. This chain links TRBV12-5 with TRBJ1-1; perhaps TRBD1 as D (5 bases). From germline, CDR1 is LGHNT and CDR2 FRNRAP. Between the trimmed V and J ends, which lost 3 bases and 3 bases, there was a span of 17 bases. The length of the CDR3 is 16 residues. As DNA, the CDR3 is TGTGCTAGTGGTTTCGGGACCCCGGCGGCGGACACTGAAGCTTTCTTT. Its protein is CASGFGTPAADTEAFF.

This clonotype was recorded once. The chain is built from TRBV10-3 and TRBJ2-7; D may be TRBD2 (6 bases). This CDR3 comprises 14 residues. The V end was cut by 6 bases, the J end by 0 bases, with 12 bases between. CDR1 is ENHRY and CDR2 is SYGVKD in the germline V gene. The CDR3 reads CAIRPREDSYEQYF. CDR3 nucleotides: TGTGCCATCAGACCTAGGGAGGACTCCTACGAGCAGTACTTC.

The J gene is TRBJ2-5, the V gene TRBV6-8, with D possibly being TRBD2 (7 bases). Germline CDR1 reads MNHGY; CDR2 reads SAAAGT. The CDR3 spans 18 residues. V lost 6 bases to trimming and J lost 3 bases, with 26 bases between them. The CDR3 sequence: CASRQLGFNREGKETQYF. The CDR3 DNA reads as TGTGCCAGCAGACAACTAGGATTCAACAGGGAGGGGAAAGAGACCCAGTACTTC.

The chain carries TRBV29-1 and TRBJ2-1; D is undetermined. This CDR3 comprises 13 residues. V shed 5 bases and J shed 2 bases, with 10 bases lying between them. Per the germline V gene, CDR1 is SQVTM and CDR2 is ANQGSEA. The chain's CDR3 is CSVLGGAYNEQFF. For the CDR3, the DNA is TGCAGCGTTCTTGGCGGAGCCTACAATGAGCAGTTCTTC.

This clonotype was detected ten times or more. The chain recombines TRBV7-2 with TRBJ2-7; TRBD2 matches 10 bases. CDR1 and CDR2 from the germline V gene are SGHTA and FQGNSA. This CDR3 has 14 residues. V was pared by 5 bases and J by 4 bases, with 5 bases of the junction left unmatched. CDR3 bases: TGTGCCAGCAGCATAAGCGGGGGGGCGTACGAGCAGTACGTC. Translation gives CASSISGGAYEQYV.

The sample holds many counts of this clonotype. The genes are TRBV7-2 and TRBJ1-1, with D unclear. Germline V gives CDR1 SGHTA, CDR2 FQGNSA. The CDR3 consists of 14 residues. Trimming pared 4 bases from V and 1 base from J, leaving 10 bases between. The CDR3 DNA sequence: TGTGCCAGCAGCTACAAGGCCACGAACACTGAAGCTTTCTTT. Translating gives CASSYKATNTEAFF.

This clonotype came up a few times. The chain carries TRBV19 and TRBJ1-2, with D possibly matching TRBD1 (6 bases). V was pared by 5 bases and J by 0 bases, with 16 bases between. Germline V gives CDR1 LNHDA, CDR2 SQIVND (reference sequence). CDR3 length equals 16 residues. The CDR3 DNA reads as TGTGCCAGTAGTCCCTCCTTGGGGGCAACTAACTATGGCTACACCTTC. Translating gives CASSPSLGATNYGYTF.

Concerning this clonotype itself: Since a much larger clone is just one base distant, this may be a read error. The chain employs TRBV2 and TRBJ2-7; maybe TRBD1 (6 bases). Trimming stripped 6 bases from V and 3 bases from J, with 15 bases between. There are 14 residues in the CDR3. The V gene's germline CDR1 is SNHLY and CDR2 FYNNEI. CDR3 in amino acids: CASSSGTNFYEQYV. The CDR3 DNA reads TGTGCCAGCAGCTCCGGGACAAATTTCTACGAGCAGTACGTC.

This sequence joins TRBV13 and TRBJ2-7, with D hard to call. Germline V lookup: CDR1 PRHDT, CDR2 FYEKMQ (reference sequence). V shed 10 bases and J shed 5 bases, with 18 bases lying between them. CDR3 length: 13 amino acids. The CDR3 protein is CANTTWELDEQYF. Written as DNA, the CDR3 is TGTGCCAACACGACATGGGAACTTGACGAGCAGTACTTC.

The sample holds many counts of this clonotype. This chain uses TRBV2 with TRBJ2-1, with 8 nucleotides matching TRBD1. The CDR3 spans 16 residues. CDR1 SNHLY and CDR2 FYNNEI come from the germline V gene. The V segment lost 4 bases and the J segment 6 bases; nucleotides outside the gene matches: 11. The CDR3 reads CASSGLPGGHGNEQFF. CDR3 sequence (DNA): TGTGCCAGCAGTGGACTTCCAGGGGGCCATGGCAATGAGCAGTTCTTC.

This clonotype was detected ten times or more. The CDR3 spells CASSFPSGGYNEQFF. DNA for the CDR3: TGTGCCAGCAGCTTTCCTAGCGGGGGATACAATGAGCAGTTCTTC. The chain links TRBV7-8 to TRBJ2-1, with 10 bases fitting TRBD2. V gave up 3 bases and J gave up 4 bases; unmatched junction bases: 3. This CDR3 is built from 15 residues. CDR1 SGHVS and CDR2 FQNEAQ come from the germline V gene.

The V call is TRBV15, the J call TRBJ1-1; 12 bases are a match to TRBD1. The CDR3 loop spans 16 amino acids. With 8 bases clipped from V and 5 bases from J, the junction kept 12 bases outside the gene matches. Germline V gene sequence: CDR1 LNHNV, CDR2 YYDKDF (reference sequence). The DNA for the CDR3 is TGTGCCACCCTTCTCGGGACAGGGGGCGTCGAGACTGAAGCTTTCTTT. Translation gives CATLLGTGGVETEAFF.

With respect to this clonotype: Just one base apart from a much larger clone, this may be a read error. Given the absence of the conserved phenylalanine or tryptophan at the CDR3 end, a read error is likely. The chain combines TRBV7-6 with TRBJ2-3; D tentatively fits TRBD1 or TRBD2 (6 bases each). The CDR3 is made up of 17 amino acids. Looked up from germline, CDR1 is SGHVS and CDR2 is FNYEAQ. The CDR3 bases are TGTGCCAGCAGCCTCGGGGGCAGTTTGGCCGCCACATATACGCAGTATTAT. Translated: CASSLGGSLAATYTQYY.

The J gene is TRBJ2-7, the V gene TRBV29-1; 9 bases align to TRBD1. CDR1 is SQVTM, CDR2 ANQGSEA, per germline. J gave up 7 bases and V 5 bases, and 9 bases lay outside the gene matches. This CDR3 is built from 13 residues. CDR3 nucleotide sequence: TGCAGCGTTATACAGGGGGCGACGGGGGAGCAGTACTTC. Translated, it gives CSVIQGATGEQYF.

This clonotype was seen a handful of times. The J gene is TRBJ1-1, the V gene TRBV7-9; 7 nucleotides agree with TRBD1. Germline-derived CDR1 and CDR2 are SEHNR and FQNEAQ (reference sequence). The V and J ends lost 5 bases and 4 bases, in that order; junction bases with no gene match: 7. The CDR3 totals 14 residues. Here the CDR3 DNA reads TGTGCCAGCAGCCCACCCCCAGGGGGCACTGAAGCTTTCTTT. Protein: CASSPPPGGTEAFF.

This clonotype was detected only a few times. The rearrangement links TRBV20-1 to TRBJ1-4; 9 bases are shared with TRBD1. The CDR3 contains 16 residues. V was clipped by 6 bases and J by 5 bases; unmatched bases: 13. Germline V lookup: CDR1 DFQATT, CDR2 SNEGSKA (reference sequence). The CDR3 DNA sequence: TGCAGTGCGGAGCGACAGGGGGGGTATCAAAATGAAAAACTGTTTTTT. This sequence encodes CSAERQGGYQNEKLFF.

Details on this clonotype: Germline is not matched at one junction end, which may reflect a read error. The V call is TRBV27, the J call TRBJ2-5; no firm D call. The CDR3 consists of 14 residues. Germline loops: CDR1 MNHEY, CDR2 SMNVEV (reference sequence). The CDR3 region has the DNA TGTGCCAACAGTCCTCCAGGCTCGGGAGAGACCCAGTACTTC. It yields the protein CANSPPGSGETQYF.